The entry that follows covers one T cell receptor (beta chain) sequence. Its recognized antigen is unknown. No clone much larger than this one lies a single base away; base qualities are absent. The CDR3 measures 14 amino acids from cysteine to phenylalanine. CDR3 DNA is the only sequence kept; it has 42 bases, read in frame from the first base. From the germline V gene, CDR1 is LGHNA and CDR2 is YNFKEQ. V lost 1 base and J lost 6 bases, and the count of bases not matched to a germline gene is 0. The source of the sample is a study of CD8 T cells in ankylosing spondylitis (dated by TCRdb to 2016 to 2017). Study-wide context: The study profiled T cell receptor beta repertoires in healthy donors and ankylosing spondylitis patients to find disease-linked TCR variants. The full study cohort was made up of 20 to 25 ankylosing spondylitis patients and roughly 98 healthy donors. Samples of peripheral blood were taken, and for ankylosing spondylitis patients, synovial fluid was collected as well. General findings and caveats noted by the study authors: The disease-linked clones were reported to be significantly enriched in matched synovial fluid samples from ankylosing spondylitis patients. The disease-linked clones showed a CD8+ phenotype and occurred at relatively low frequencies in peripheral blood. Some TCR beta motif variants had previously been reported in synovial fluid and blood of reactive arthritis patients, which suggested common disease-initiation mechanisms. Blood from ankylosing spondylitis patients appeared to be characterized by a TCR beta motif made up of under ten highly homologous amino acid variants.

For sequencing, an Illumina HiSeq 2500 was employed. TCR beta libraries were prepared by quantitative 5'-RACE with molecular barcodes. Regarding the original processing steps: Disease-linked TCR variants were identified with a new computational method built on a probabilistic model of VDJ rearrangement. The public reads were quality trimmed at Q25 with fastp and then assembled into clones with MiXCR by TCRdb, keeping productive beta chains. Under each unique CDR3 protein, matching rows form one entry showing the most common genes and DNA. These V and J calls derive from TCRdb rather than the authors' analysis. The sample table records about 130,000 distinct CDR3 sequences; 7% to 10% of these occur just once. Approximately 3.4% of the sample is taken by the ten largest.

This chain joins TRBV4-2 to TRBJ2-1; the central 10 bases match TRBD2. The TCR sequence derives from a male donor with ankylosing spondylitis or in good health (not recorded which). Sample: blood, either unsorted or a sorted T cell fraction (not recorded which). The CDR3 reads CASSQVAGGNEQFF. The nucleotide sequence is TGTGCCAGCAGCCAAGTAGCGGGAGGCAATGAGCAGTTCTTC.